The following is a T cell receptor (beta chain) sequence with its context. This clone's antigen is unknown. No base-level quality is on record; no much larger clone is a single base apart. V is clipped by 4 bases and J by 7 bases, and the sequence between their germline boundaries is 7 bases long. The CDR3 measures 11 amino acids from cysteine to phenylalanine. Of all the DNA, just the CDR3 is kept, 33 bases in frame from base 1. The germline V gene supplies CDR1 MGHRA and CDR2 YSYEKL. For the CD8 naive samples, CD45RO-negative cells were positively selected for CCR7, yielding a CD45RA+CCR7+ population from which TemRA cells were excluded. The donors were healthy, HIV-negative adults who had no recently reported acute infections or vaccinations. Every donor was a Caucasian adult living in Nashville, Tennessee, USA. Blood was collected by leukapheresis, and PBMCs were isolated by Ficoll-Histopaque density gradient centrifugation and then cryopreserved in liquid nitrogen vapor phase. Analytical flow cytometry was used to check the purity and quantity of each magnetically sorted T cell population. Genomic DNA was isolated from each sorted fraction and quantified by UV absorbance on a Nanodrop 2000c.

This entry comes from a study of shared clonotypes between healthy human individuals (dated by TCRdb to the early 2020s). Turning to the overall study: The cohort comprised a couple of women and three men aged 18 to 49 years. For each donor, three plates each were used for CD4 naive and CD4 memory, two plates were used for CD8 naive, and one plate was used for CD8 memory. To estimate repertoire size and how much clonotypes are shared between individuals, the study performed deep sequencing of blood TCR repertoires from roughly five healthy adults. To increase sequencing depth and limit assay-specific biases, TCR repertoire library preparation and sequencing were carried out by different laboratories using diverse techniques. Leukapheresis yielded between about 0.85 and 9.5 billion PBMCs per donor.

The full study reports these points: Because the study included a small number of donors, the genetic and exposure-history diversity represented was limited. Across four donors, around 5% of naive CD4, approximately 3.6% of naive CD8, under 2.5% of memory CD4, and under 0.45% of memory CD8 clonotypes were shared. Pairwise subsampling led to the expectation that sequencing depth would affect the degree of clonotype sharing among donors. Rarefaction of sorted-subset datasets indicated incomplete sequencing despite the large sequencing depth. Naive subsets generally had larger estimated clonotype richness than memory subsets did. Compared with non-shared clonotypes, clonotypes shared by all four sorted-subset donors had higher generation probabilities. Sampling was restricted to blood, and TCR repertoires in tissue are likely to differ from TCR repertoires in blood.

Using the deep immunoSEQ assay, TCR CDR3 regions were amplified from genomic DNA by multiplex PCR. Genomic DNA extracted from each cell subset was distributed evenly over all wells of several immunoSEQ 96-well plates, and each plate served as one replicate. Each replicate PCR for sorted subsets received about 220 ng genomic DNA, equal to about 30,000 T cell genomes. The purified libraries were quantified using a Qubit 3.0 fluorometer, sized with a Bioanalyzer 2100, and then quantified again using the KAPA Library Quantification kit. Every immunoSEQ 96-well plate was sequenced on a separate single-read 150-cycle Illumina NextSeq 550 flow cell. Processing in the source paper ran as follows. The immunoSEQ output contained only junctional sequences without quality scores, so filtering could not match that applied to full-length reads. Sequences were annotated with PyIR, a Python wrapper for IgBLAST v1.9, and V/J genes and CDR3 were assigned using IMGT germline references. Reads were removed for weak V/J assignments (E-value above 1e-6), missing CDR3, stop codons, out-of-frame junctions, or ambiguous translated residues. V3J clonotypes were defined as sequences sharing an identical inferred V gene, J gene, and CDR3 amino acid sequence. The percentage overlap between two repertoires was calculated by dividing the number of shared unique clonotypes by the size of the smaller repertoire. Richness of each repertoire was evaluated using RTK rarefaction, the Chao1 estimator, and Recon v2.1 estimates of unobserved clonotypes. Generation probabilities were computed with OLGA for all TCRbeta clonotypes obtained by the gDNA method from several donors. TCRdb re-hosts the immuneACCESS table, in-frame sequences only. Its copies lack some clones; in the studies checked, an unresolved V gene accounts for under half of them, and the cause for the rest is not known. That table furnishes V, J and clone size, whereas the DNA furnished D and trimming. This sample holds roughly 2,000,000 clones; about 95% were observed only once. 0.95% to 1.5% of the sample rests with the top ten.

The sequence was obtained from a man between 18 and 35 years old in good health. In this chain, TRBV4-1 is recombined with TRBJ1-2; D gene: possibly TRBD1, on 5 matching bases. Sequenced material: naive CD8+ T cells sorted from blood. Reading the label with the study, this specimen's cell subset or site is: CD45RA+CCR7+. The sequence in DNA is TGCGCCAGCAGCCGGGGACCTGGCTACACCTTC. Translated, it reads CASSRGPGYTF.